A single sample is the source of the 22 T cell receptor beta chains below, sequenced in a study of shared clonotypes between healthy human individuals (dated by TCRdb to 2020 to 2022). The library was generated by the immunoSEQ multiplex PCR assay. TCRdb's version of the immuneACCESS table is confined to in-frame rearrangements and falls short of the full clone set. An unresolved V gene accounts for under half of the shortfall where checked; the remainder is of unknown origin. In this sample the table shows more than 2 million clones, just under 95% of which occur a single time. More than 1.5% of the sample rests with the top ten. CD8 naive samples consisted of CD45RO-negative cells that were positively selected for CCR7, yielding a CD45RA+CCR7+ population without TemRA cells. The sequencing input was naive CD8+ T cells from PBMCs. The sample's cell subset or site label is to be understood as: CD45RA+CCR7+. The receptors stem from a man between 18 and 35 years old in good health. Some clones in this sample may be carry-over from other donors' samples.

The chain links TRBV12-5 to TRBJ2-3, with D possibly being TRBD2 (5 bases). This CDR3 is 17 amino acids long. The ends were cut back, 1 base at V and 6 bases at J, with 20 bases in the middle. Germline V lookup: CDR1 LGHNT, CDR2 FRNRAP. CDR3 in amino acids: CASGLANAGVPTDTQYF. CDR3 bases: TGTGCTAGTGGTTTGGCCAATGCCGGGGTACCGACGGATACGCAGTATTTT.

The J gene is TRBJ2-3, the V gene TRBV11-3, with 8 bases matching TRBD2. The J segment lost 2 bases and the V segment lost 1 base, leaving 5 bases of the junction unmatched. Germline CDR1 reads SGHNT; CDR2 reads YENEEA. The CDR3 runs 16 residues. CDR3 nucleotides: TGTGCCAGCAGCTTAGGGGGACTAGTTCCCACAGATACGCAGTATTTT. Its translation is CASSLGGLVPTDTQYF.

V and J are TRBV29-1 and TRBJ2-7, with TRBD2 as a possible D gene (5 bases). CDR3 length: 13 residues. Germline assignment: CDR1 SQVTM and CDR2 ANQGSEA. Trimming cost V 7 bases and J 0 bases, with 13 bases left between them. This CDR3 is CSGQTGSSYEQYF. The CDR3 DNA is TGCAGCGGTCAGACTGGGAGCTCCTACGAGCAGTACTTC.

CDR3 residues: CASSPGGGTSYEQYF. For the CDR3, the DNA is TGTGCCAGCAGCCCGGGAGGGGGGACCTCCTACGAGCAGTACTTC. The genes are TRBV5-4 and TRBJ2-7, with 8 bases identical to TRBD2. The length of the CDR3 is 15 residues. J lost 0 bases, V lost 4 bases, and 6 bases had no gene match. Germline V gene lookup returns CDR1 SGHNT and CDR2 YYREEE (reference sequence).

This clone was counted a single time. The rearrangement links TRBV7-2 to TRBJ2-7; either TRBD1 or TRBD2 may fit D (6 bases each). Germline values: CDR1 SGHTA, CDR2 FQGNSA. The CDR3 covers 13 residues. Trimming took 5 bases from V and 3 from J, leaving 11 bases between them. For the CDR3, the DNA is TGTGCCAGCAGCCCCCGGGGGCACTACGAGCAGTACTTC. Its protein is CASSPRGHYEQYF.

The DNA for the CDR3 is TGTGCCATCAGTGAGTCGAGACTAGCGGGAGGCTACAATGAGCAGTTCTTC. Its protein is CAISESRLAGGYNEQFF. The V gene is TRBV10-3, the J gene TRBJ2-1; 13 bases are a match to TRBD2. J lost 3 bases, V lost 0 bases, and 2 bases had no gene match. The CDR3 extends over 17 amino acids. Germline assignment: CDR1 ENHRY and CDR2 SYGVKD.

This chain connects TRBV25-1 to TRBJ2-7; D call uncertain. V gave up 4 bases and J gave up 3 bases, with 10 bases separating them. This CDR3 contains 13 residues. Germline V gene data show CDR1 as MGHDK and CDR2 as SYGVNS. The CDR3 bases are TGTGCCAGCAGTGCGAATTTCGGCTACGAGCAGTACTTC. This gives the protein CASSANFGYEQYF.

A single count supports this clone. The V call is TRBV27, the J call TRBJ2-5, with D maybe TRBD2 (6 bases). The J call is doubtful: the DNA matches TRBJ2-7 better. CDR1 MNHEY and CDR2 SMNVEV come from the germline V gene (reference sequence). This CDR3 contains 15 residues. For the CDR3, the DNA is TGTGCCAGCAGTTTGTTATATAGCGGAAACTACGAGCAGTACTTC. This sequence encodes CASSLLYSGNYEQYF.

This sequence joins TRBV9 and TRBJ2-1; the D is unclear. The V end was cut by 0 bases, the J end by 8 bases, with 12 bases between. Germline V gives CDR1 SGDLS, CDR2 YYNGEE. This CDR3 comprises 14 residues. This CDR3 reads CASSVAGRSHEQFF. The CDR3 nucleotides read TGTGCCAGCAGCGTAGCTGGCAGGTCCCATGAGCAGTTCTTC.

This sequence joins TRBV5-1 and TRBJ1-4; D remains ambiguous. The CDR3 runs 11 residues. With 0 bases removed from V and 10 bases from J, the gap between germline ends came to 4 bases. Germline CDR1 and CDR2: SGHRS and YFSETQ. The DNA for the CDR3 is TGCGCCAGCAGCTTGGGAGGAAAACTGTTTTTT. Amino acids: CASSLGGKLFF.

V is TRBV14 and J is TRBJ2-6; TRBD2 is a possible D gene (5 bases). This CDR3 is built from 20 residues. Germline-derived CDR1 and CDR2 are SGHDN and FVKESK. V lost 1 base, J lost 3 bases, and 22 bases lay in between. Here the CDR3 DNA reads TGTGCCAGCAGCCAAGGAAAAGACTATTCTAGGCCCGGTGGGGCCAACGTCCTGACTTTC. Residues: CASSQGKDYSRPGGANVLTF.

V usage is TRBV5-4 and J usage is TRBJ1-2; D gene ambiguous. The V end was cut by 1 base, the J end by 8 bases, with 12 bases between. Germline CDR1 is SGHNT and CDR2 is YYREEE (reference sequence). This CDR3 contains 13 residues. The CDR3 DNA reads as TGTGCCAGCAGCTTGAGACCGACTGAAGGCTACACCTTC. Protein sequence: CASSLRPTEGYTF. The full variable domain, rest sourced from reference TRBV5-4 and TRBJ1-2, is ETGVTQSPTHLIKTRGQQVTLRCSSQSGHNTVSWYQQALGQGPQFIFQYYREEENGRGNFPPRFSGLQFPNYSSELNVNALELDDSALYLCASSLRPTEGYTFGSGTRLTVV.

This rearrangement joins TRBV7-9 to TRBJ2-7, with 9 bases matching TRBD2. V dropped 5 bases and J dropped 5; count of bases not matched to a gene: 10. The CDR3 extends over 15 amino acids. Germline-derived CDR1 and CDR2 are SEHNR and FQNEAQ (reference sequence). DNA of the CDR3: TGTGCCAGCAGCCCCCGGTTAGCGGGAGCCCACGAGCAGTACTTC. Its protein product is CASSPRLAGAHEQYF. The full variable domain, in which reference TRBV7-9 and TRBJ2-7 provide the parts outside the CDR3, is DTGVSQNPRHKITKRGQNVTFRCDPISEHNRLYWYRQTLGQGPEFLTYFQNEAQLEKSRLLSDRFSAERPKGSFSTLEIQRTEQGDSAMYLCASSPRLAGAHEQYFGPGTRLTVT.

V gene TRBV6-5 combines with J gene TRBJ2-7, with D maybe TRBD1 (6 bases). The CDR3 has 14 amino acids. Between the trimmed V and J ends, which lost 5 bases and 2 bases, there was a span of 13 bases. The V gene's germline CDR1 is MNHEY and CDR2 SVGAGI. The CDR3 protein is CASSRGQTAYEQYF. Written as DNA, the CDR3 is TGTGCCAGCAGTCGTGGACAGACCGCCTACGAGCAGTACTTC.

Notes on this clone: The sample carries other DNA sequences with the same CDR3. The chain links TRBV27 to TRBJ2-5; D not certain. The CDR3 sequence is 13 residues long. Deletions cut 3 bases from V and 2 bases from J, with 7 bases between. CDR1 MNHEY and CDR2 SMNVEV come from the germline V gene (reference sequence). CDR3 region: CASSFSGQETQYF. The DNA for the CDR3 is TGTGCCAGCAGTTTTTCAGGTCAAGAGACCCAGTACTTC.

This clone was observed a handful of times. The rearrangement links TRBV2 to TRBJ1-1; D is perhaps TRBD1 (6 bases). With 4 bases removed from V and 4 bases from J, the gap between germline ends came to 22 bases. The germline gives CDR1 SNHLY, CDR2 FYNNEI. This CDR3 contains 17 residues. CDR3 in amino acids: CASSAQGGLYTSTEAFF. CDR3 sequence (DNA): TGTGCCAGCAGTGCACAGGGTGGGTTATACACTTCCACTGAAGCTTTCTTT.

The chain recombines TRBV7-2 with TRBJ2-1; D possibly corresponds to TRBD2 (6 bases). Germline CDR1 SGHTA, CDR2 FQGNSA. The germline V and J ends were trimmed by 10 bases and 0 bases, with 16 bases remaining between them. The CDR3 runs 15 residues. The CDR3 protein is CANSLAGSSYNEQFF. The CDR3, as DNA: TGTGCCAACTCACTAGCAGGAAGCTCCTACAATGAGCAGTTCTTC. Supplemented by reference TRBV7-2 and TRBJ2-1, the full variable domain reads GAGVSQSPSNKVTEKGKDVELRCDPISGHTALYWYRQSLGQGLEFLIYFQGNSAPDKSGLPSDRFSAERTGGSVSTLTIQRTQQEDSAVYLCANSLAGSSYNEQFFGPGTRLTVL.

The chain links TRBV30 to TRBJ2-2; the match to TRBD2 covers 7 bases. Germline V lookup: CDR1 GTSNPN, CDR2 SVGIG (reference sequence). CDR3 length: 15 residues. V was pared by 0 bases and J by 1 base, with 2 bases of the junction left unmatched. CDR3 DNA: TGTGCCTGGAGTGTACTAGCGCTGAACACCGGGGAGCTGTTTTTT. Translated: CAWSVLALNTGELFF.

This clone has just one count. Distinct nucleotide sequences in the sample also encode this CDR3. CDR3 sequence (DNA): TGTGCCAGCAGCGTAGGGGACGGGGGATACAATGAGCAGTTCTTC. Protein: CASSVGDGGYNEQFF. The rearrangement uses TRBV9 and TRBJ2-1; D is perhaps TRBD2 (6 bases). There are 15 residues in the CDR3. Between the trimmed V and J ends, which lost 0 bases and 4 bases, there was a span of 11 bases. Germline loops: CDR1 SGDLS, CDR2 YYNGEE.

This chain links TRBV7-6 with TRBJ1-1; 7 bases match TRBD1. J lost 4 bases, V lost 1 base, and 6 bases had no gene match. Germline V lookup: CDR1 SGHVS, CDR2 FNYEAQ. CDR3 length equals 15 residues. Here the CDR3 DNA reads TGTGCCAGCAGCTTAGGCGACAGGGTGGGCACTGAAGCTTTCTTT. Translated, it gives CASSLGDRVGTEAFF. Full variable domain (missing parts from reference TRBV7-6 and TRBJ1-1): GAGVSQSPRYKVTKRGQDVALRCDPISGHVSLYWYRQALGQGPEFLTYFNYEAQQDKSGLPNDRFSAERPEGSISTLTIQRTEQRDSAMYRCASSLGDRVGTEAFFGQGTRLTVV.

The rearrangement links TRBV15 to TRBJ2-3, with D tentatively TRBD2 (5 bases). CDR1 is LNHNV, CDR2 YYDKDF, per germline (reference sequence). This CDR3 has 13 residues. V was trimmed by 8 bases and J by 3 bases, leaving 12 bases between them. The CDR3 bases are TGTGCCACCGCCCGGCGGGTAACAGATACGCAGTATTTT. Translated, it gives CATARRVTDTQYF.

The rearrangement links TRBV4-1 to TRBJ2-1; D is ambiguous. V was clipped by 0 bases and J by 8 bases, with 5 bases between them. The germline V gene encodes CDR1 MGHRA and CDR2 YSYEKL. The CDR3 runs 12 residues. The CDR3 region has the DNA TGCGCCAGCAGCCAAGATTTGGATGAGCAGTTCTTC. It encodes CASSQDLDEQFF.